The source of this T cell receptor beta chain is a study of shared clonotypes between healthy human individuals. Background on the study: Donors consisted of two women and a few men between 18 and 49. General observations from the study: The study's rarefaction showed incomplete sorted-subset sequencing despite large depth.

The assay was run at deep level. The genomic DNA of each subset was split evenly across several immunoSEQ plates. The repertoire was sequenced with immunoSEQ multiplex PCR; TCRdb's copy has only in-frame clones and lacks some. The sample carries around 550,000 clones, 85% to 95% recorded once. Comments on this clone: The antigen is not known.

CDR1 MDHEN and CDR2 SYDVKM come from the germline V gene. V dropped 8 bases and J dropped 3; count of bases not matched to a gene: 8. This CDR3 has 14 amino acids. Selected positively for CCR7 and CD45RO-negative, naive CD8 cells excluded terminally differentiated effector memory CD45RA+ cells. The chain combines TRBV28 with TRBJ2-7; TRBD2 matches at 9 bases. The TCR was taken from a woman aged 25 to 45 in good health. The source material was naive CD8+ T cells sorted from blood. CDR3 coding DNA: TGTGCCAGCGAGGGGGGACTAGCAAACTACGAGCAGTACTTC. Translation gives CASEGGLANYEQYF.